A single sample is the source of the 14 T cell receptor beta chains below, sequenced in a study of identical twins. Each CDR3 protein is one row after TCRdb ran MiXCR on the 5' RACE reads. The sample comprises 550,000 to 700,000 distinct CDR3 sequences, 9.5% to 10% of which are singletons, and 3% rests with the top ten. These same records also appear under a second study, on yellow fever vaccine responses in identical twins.

Sequenced input: PBMCs. The origin of the receptors is a woman aged 18-35 years in good health.

This clonotype came up many times. The chain links TRBV29-1 to TRBJ1-5, with TRBD1 matching 9 bases. The length of the CDR3 is 13 residues. Losses at the gene ends were 6 bases for V and 5 bases for J; bases not matched to a gene: 5. The V gene's germline CDR1 is SQVTM and CDR2 ANQGSEA. The DNA for the CDR3 is TGCAGCGTGGGGACAGGGTGGGATCAGCCCCAGCATTTT. This translates into CSVGTGWDQPQHF.

This clonotype was seen repeatedly, ten times or more. The chain links TRBV12-3 or TRBV12-4 to TRBJ2-1, with 7 bases identical to TRBD2. The CDR3 covers 14 residues. V was clipped by 2 bases and J by 4 bases; unmatched bases: 2. This CDR3 reads CASSLTSVYNEQFF. CDR3 sequence (DNA): TGTGCCAGCAGTTTAACTAGCGTATACAATGAGCAGTTCTTC.

CDR3 in DNA: TGTGCCAGCAGCCAAGATTCGGGGGCTAGCGGGAGGGCCGGAGATACGCAGTATTTT. Its protein product is CASSQDSGASGRAGDTQYF. This chain links TRBV4-2 with TRBJ2-3; TRBD2 matches at 12 bases. The CDR3 is 19 residues long. J gave up 5 bases and V 0 bases, and 12 bases lay outside the gene matches. Germline CDR1 reads LGHNA; CDR2 reads YNFKEQ.

This clonotype was counted many times. The chain links TRBV20-1 to TRBJ2-3; 11 nucleotides match TRBD2. Germline trimming cut 7 bases from V and 3 bases from J; bases unmatched to any gene: 12. Germline CDR1 DFQATT, CDR2 SNEGSKA (reference sequence). This CDR3 has 16 amino acids. CDR3 amino acids: CSVLAGVDSNTDTQYF. The CDR3 DNA is TGCAGTGTACTAGCGGGAGTAGACTCTAATACAGATACGCAGTATTTT.

There are many counts of this clonotype. The chain joins TRBV29-1 to TRBJ2-1, with 8 bases that match TRBD2. The germline V gene encodes CDR1 SQVTM and CDR2 ANQGSEA. This CDR3 is 13 amino acids long. V shed 3 bases, J shed 8 bases, and the junction held 6 bases outside the gene matches. The CDR3 region is CSVDGRADYEQFF. The CDR3 DNA follows: TGCAGCGTTGACGGGAGGGCCGATTATGAGCAGTTCTTC.

This chain links TRBV2 with TRBJ2-3; D unresolved. Germline values: CDR1 SNHLY, CDR2 FYNNEI. The CDR3 is 16 residues long. V was shortened by 1 base and J by 0 bases, with 11 bases between the two germline ends. The CDR3 protein is CASSEVGSPSTDTQYF. CDR3 coding DNA: TGTGCCAGCAGTGAAGTAGGTAGTCCTAGCACAGATACGCAGTATTTT.

The chain is built from TRBV6-4 and TRBJ2-3; 9 bases line up with TRBD2. Trimming cost V 4 bases and J 2 bases; bases outside gene matches: 10. The germline V gene encodes CDR1 MRHNA and CDR2 SNTAGT. The CDR3 is made up of 17 amino acids. The CDR3 coding sequence is TGTGCCAGCAGTGCTCTAGCGGGACCAAAACCCACAGATACGCAGTATTTT. It is translated as CASSALAGPKPTDTQYF.

This clonotype was found many times. The J gene is TRBJ2-4, the V gene TRBV29-1; 9 bases align to TRBD1. Trimming at V came to 5 bases and at J to 2 bases, leaving 13 bases not matched to a gene. This CDR3 has 17 amino acids. In germline, CDR1 is SQVTM, CDR2 ANQGSEA. The DNA of the CDR3 is TGCAGCGTTACCGGACAGGGGAACCCCACCACCAAAAACATTCAGTACTTC. Its translation is CSVTGQGNPTTKNIQYF.

This clonotype was seen at least ten times. V and J are TRBV7-9 and TRBJ2-3; D unresolved. V was shortened by 3 bases and J by 3 bases, with 4 bases between the two germline ends. CDR3 length: 12 residues. Per the germline V gene, CDR1 is SEHNR and CDR2 is FQNEAQ (reference sequence). Here the CDR3 DNA reads TGTGCCAGCAGCTTCGTGACAGATACGCAGTATTTT. Protein product: CASSFVTDTQYF. The whole variable domain, filled in from reference TRBV7-9 and TRBJ2-3, reads DTGVSQNPRHKITKRGQNVTFRCDPISEHNRLYWYRQTLGQGPEFLTYFQNEAQLEKSRLLSDRFSAERPKGSFSTLEIQRTEQGDSAMYLCASSFVTDTQYFGPGTRLTVL.

The genes are TRBV6-2 or TRBV6-3 and TRBJ2-6, with D unresolved. The ends were cut back, 2 bases at V and 2 bases at J, with 7 bases in the middle. Germline V gene lookup returns CDR1 MNHEY and CDR2 SVGEGT. The CDR3 totals 15 residues. CDR3 nucleotide sequence: TGTGCCAGCAGTTACGGTGGGCCTGGGGCCAACGTCCTGACTTTC. Translating gives CASSYGGPGANVLTF.

The table lists this clonotype with a few counts. The CDR3 DNA reads TGTGCCAGCAGCAGGACAGGGGGCGCAATTCGAGCGGGCTACGAGCAGTACTTC. It specifies CASSRTGGAIRAGYEQYF. The chain is built from TRBV9 and TRBJ2-7, with 11 nucleotides matching TRBD1. After removal of 4 bases from V and 3 bases from J, the junction contained 15 bases not matched to a gene. Per the germline V gene, CDR1 is SGDLS and CDR2 is YYNGEE. This CDR3 has 18 residues. The whole variable domain, remainder taken from reference TRBV9 and TRBJ2-7, is DSGVTQTPKHLITATGQRVTLRCSPRSGDLSVYWYQQSLDQGLQFLIQYYNGEERAKGNILERFSAQQFPDLHSELNLSSLELGDSALYFCASSRTGGAIRAGYEQYFGPGTRLTVT.

This clonotype appeared many times. This sequence joins TRBV12-3 or TRBV12-4 and TRBJ2-2, with D uncertain. The CDR3 has 14 residues. The germline V and J ends were trimmed by 0 bases and 3 bases, with 5 bases remaining between them. CDR3: CASSLASHTGELFF. DNA for the CDR3: TGTGCCAGCAGTTTAGCTTCTCACACCGGGGAGCTGTTTTTT.

The V gene is TRBV5-1, the J gene TRBJ1-3; possibly TRBD1 for D (5 bases). This CDR3 has 18 residues. V lost 2 bases and J 4 bases, leaving 22 bases between the germline ends. Germline V gives CDR1 SGHRS, CDR2 YFSETQ. In nucleotides, the CDR3 is TGCGCCAGCAGCTTTAAGGGCTTCGGGCAGGGTACAGGAAACACCATATATTTT. Its protein product is CASSFKGFGQGTGNTIYF.

The rearrangement links TRBV7-9 to TRBJ2-1, with D perhaps assigned TRBD1 or TRBD2 (6 bases each). The CDR3 is made up of 15 amino acids. Per germline, CDR1 SEHNR and CDR2 FQNEAQ (reference sequence). V lost 5 bases and J lost 4, with 15 bases in between. The CDR3 loop reads CASSPRGPVYNEQFF. Here the CDR3 DNA reads TGTGCCAGCAGCCCCCGGGGGCCGGTTTACAATGAGCAGTTCTTC.